Given below is one TCR beta chain in context. Enrollees, about 18 to 95 years old, lived in about two dozen US areas. Two consecutive negative NP/OP PCR tests, clearance, or resolved symptoms defined Cohort 3 recovery. V shed 3 bases and J shed 5 bases, with 16 bases lying between them. The germline CDR1 and CDR2 sequences are SGHNT and YYREEE (reference sequence). CDR3 length: 15 residues. The record originates from a study of blood T cell repertoires in COVID-19. The authors' processing: Reference gene primer amplification gave estimated nucleated cell counts. Generated by immunoSEQ multiplex PCR, the TCRdb table keeps only in-frame clones and is missing some. From that table come the V and J calls and clone size; the DNA was used to work out D and trimming. The data show some 460,000 clones, around 90% seen once.

The chain couples TRBV5-4 to TRBJ2-3, with a tentative D call TRBD2 (6 bases). Sequenced: PBMCs or T cells enriched from blood (not recorded which). The TCR comes from a woman aged 18-35 years who had recovered from COVID-19. The CDR3 protein is CASSSVFGGRDTQYF. Written as DNA, the CDR3 is TGTGCCAGCAGCTCGGTTTTTGGGGGGAGAGATACGCAGTATTTT.